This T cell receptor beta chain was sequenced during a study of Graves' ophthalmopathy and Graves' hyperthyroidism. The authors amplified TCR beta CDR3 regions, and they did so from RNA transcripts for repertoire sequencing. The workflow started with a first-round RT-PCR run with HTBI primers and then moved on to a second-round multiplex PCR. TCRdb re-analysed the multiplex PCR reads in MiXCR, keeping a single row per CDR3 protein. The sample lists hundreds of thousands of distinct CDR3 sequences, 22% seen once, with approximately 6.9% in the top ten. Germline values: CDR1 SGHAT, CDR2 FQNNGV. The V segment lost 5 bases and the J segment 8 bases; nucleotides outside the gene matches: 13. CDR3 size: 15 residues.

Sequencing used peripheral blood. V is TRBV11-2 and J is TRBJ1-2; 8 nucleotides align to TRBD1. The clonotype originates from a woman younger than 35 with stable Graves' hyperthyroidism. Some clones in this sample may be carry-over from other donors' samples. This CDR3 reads CASSRQGTGVGGYTF. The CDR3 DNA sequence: TGTGCCAGCAGCAGACAGGGGACGGGAGTTGGAGGCTACACCTTC.